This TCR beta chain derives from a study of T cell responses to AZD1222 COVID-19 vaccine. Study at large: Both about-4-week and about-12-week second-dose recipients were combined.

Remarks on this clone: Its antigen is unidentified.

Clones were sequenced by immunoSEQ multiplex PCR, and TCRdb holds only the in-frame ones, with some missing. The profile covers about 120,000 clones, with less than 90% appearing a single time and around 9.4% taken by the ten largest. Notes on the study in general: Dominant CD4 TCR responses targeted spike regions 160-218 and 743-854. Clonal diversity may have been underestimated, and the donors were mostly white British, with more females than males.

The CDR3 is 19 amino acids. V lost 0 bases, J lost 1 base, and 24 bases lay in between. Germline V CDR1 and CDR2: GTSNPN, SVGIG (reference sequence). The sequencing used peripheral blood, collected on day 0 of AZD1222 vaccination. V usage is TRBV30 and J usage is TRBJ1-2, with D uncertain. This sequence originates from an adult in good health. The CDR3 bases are TGTGCCTGGAGTGTACCCTCGTATGGCCCCGAGACACTTAACTATGGCTACACCTTC. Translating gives CAWSVPSYGPETLNYGYTF.